This T cell receptor beta chain is from a study of blood T cell repertoires in COVID-19. Profiled with immunoSEQ multiplex PCR; TCRdb holds only in-frame clones, not every one. The sample shows about 250,000 clones, about four fifths of them seen only once. V was pared by 6 bases and J by 14 bases, with 14 bases of the junction left unmatched. In germline, CDR1 is SNHLY, CDR2 FYNNEI. The CDR3 runs to 14 residues. The chain has TRBV2 and TRBJ2-3, with 10 bases that match TRBD2. Sequenced input: peripheral blood. This clonotype originated in a man older than 75 with acute or convalescent COVID-19. The CDR3 loop reads CASRSGASGGRRYF. The CDR3 DNA sequence: TGTGCCAGCAGGTCAGGGGCTAGCGGGGGCCGGCGGTATTTT.